These 15 T cell receptor beta chains originate from one sample sequenced in a study of T cell responses to AZD1222 COVID-19 vaccine. Here immunoSEQ multiplex PCR was the method, and the copy in TCRdb shows in-frame clones only, minus some. The sample yields 120,000 or so clones, about 89% seen once. The sample in question was peripheral blood, obtained on day 0 of AZD1222 vaccination. The receptor set was obtained from an adult in good health.

The J gene is TRBJ2-3, the V gene TRBV4-2; perhaps TRBD2 as D (5 bases). Per the germline V gene, CDR1 is LGHNA and CDR2 is YNFKEQ. V was pared by 4 bases and J by 5 bases, with 22 bases between. This CDR3 has 17 residues. CDR3 nucleotide sequence: TGTGCCAGCAGCCCCCTTGCTTGGATCCGCCGGGGAGATACGCAGTATTTT. The encoded protein is CASSPLAWIRRGDTQYF.

DNA for the CDR3: TGTGCCAGCAGCTTGAGGGGGCGGTATGGCTACACCTTC. This translates into CASSLRGRYGYTF. This chain joins TRBV5-6 and TRBJ1-2, with TRBD1 matching over 7 bases. V shed 1 base and J 5 bases; nucleotides not matched to a gene: 2. Per the germline V gene, CDR1 is SGHDT and CDR2 is YYEEEE. The CDR3 extends over 13 amino acids.

V gene TRBV4-3 combines with J gene TRBJ2-3; the match to TRBD2 covers 10 bases. The J segment lost 0 bases and the V segment lost 0 bases, leaving 9 bases of the junction unmatched. CDR1 and CDR2 from the germline V gene are LGHNA and YSLEER. The CDR3 loop spans 19 amino acids. In DNA form, the CDR3 reads TGCGCCAGCAGCCAAGATGGGAGCGGGAGGGCCGGGAGCACAGATACGCAGTATTTT. Its protein product is CASSQDGSGRAGSTDTQYF.

This clone has only one observation. The gene calls are TRBV25-1 and TRBJ2-7, with no clear D. The length of the CDR3 is 14 residues. The ends were cut back, 2 bases at V and 0 bases at J, with 8 bases in the middle. Germline values: CDR1 MGHDK, CDR2 SYGVNS. CDR3 sequence: CASSETESSYEQYF. The CDR3 DNA sequence: TGTGCCAGCAGTGAAACAGAGAGCTCCTACGAGCAGTACTTC.

This chain connects TRBV9 to TRBJ2-7, with D perhaps TRBD1 (6 bases). The CDR3 sequence is 15 residues long. With 2 bases removed from V and 6 bases from J, the gap between germline ends came to 18 bases. From germline, CDR1 is SGDLS and CDR2 YYNGEE. For the CDR3, the DNA is TGTGCCAGCAGCGTGGACGGGATACAGGGAGCCGAGCAGTACTTC. Its protein product is CASSVDGIQGAEQYF.

CDR3 sequence (DNA): TGTGCCAGCAGCTCTCGCCATGGGGACAGGCCCTACGAGCAGTACTTC. This codes for CASSSRHGDRPYEQYF. The chain links TRBV7-9 to TRBJ2-7; TRBD1 matches at 8 bases. V was pared by 4 bases and J by 2 bases, with 10 bases of the junction left unmatched. CDR3 length equals 16 residues. Germline V CDR1 and CDR2: SEHNR, FQNEAQ (reference sequence).

This clone was observed once. Different DNA sequences within this sample yield the same CDR3. V gene TRBV5-1 combines with J gene TRBJ2-1; possible D gene TRBD2, 5 bases. The CDR3 has 14 amino acids. V was trimmed by 0 bases and J by 4 bases, leaving 8 bases between them. The germline CDR1 and CDR2 sequences are SGHRS and YFSETQ. This CDR3 reads CASSLGGEYNEQFF. CDR3 nucleotides: TGCGCCAGCAGCTTGGGGGGAGAGTACAATGAGCAGTTCTTC.

The V gene is TRBV7-9, the J gene TRBJ2-7, with D hard to call. The CDR3 runs to 13 residues. With 1 base removed from V and 2 bases from J, the gap between germline ends came to 6 bases. CDR1 is SEHNR, CDR2 FQNEAQ, per germline (reference sequence). CDR3: CASSLGGPYEQYF. The CDR3 DNA is TGTGCCAGCAGCTTAGGAGGTCCCTACGAGCAGTACTTC.

CDR3 sequence: CASNGFRAGGSNEQFF. CDR3 DNA: TGTGCCAGTAACGGATTTCGTGCGGGAGGTTCTAATGAGCAGTTCTTC. The rearrangement uses TRBV19 and TRBJ2-1; 8 nucleotides agree with TRBD2. In germline, CDR1 is LNHDA, CDR2 SQIVND (reference sequence). There are 16 residues in the CDR3. With 7 bases clipped from V and 7 bases from J, the junction kept 15 bases outside the gene matches.

The rearrangement links TRBV7-2 to TRBJ2-3, with D perhaps TRBD1 (6 bases). V lost 4 bases and J 2 bases, leaving 10 bases between the germline ends. The CDR3 extends over 14 amino acids. The V gene's germline CDR1 is SGHTA and CDR2 FQGNSA. The CDR3 reads CASSSGQPTDTQYF. The CDR3 coding sequence is TGTGCCAGCAGCTCTGGACAGCCCACAGATACGCAGTATTTT.

V gene TRBV6-6 combines with J gene TRBJ2-2; 13 bases are shared with TRBD2. V gave up 8 bases and J gave up 6 bases; unmatched junction bases: 3. The CDR3 spans 14 residues. CDR1 and CDR2 from the germline V gene are MNHNY and SVGAGI (reference sequence). This CDR3 is CASGGLAGSGELFF. As DNA, the CDR3 is TGTGCCAGCGGGGGACTAGCGGGGTCCGGGGAGCTGTTTTTT.

This clone was counted between two and nine times. This chain connects TRBV9 to TRBJ1-6; D unclear. The CDR3 consists of 14 residues. V gave up 3 bases and J gave up 0 bases, with 4 bases separating them. Germline CDR1 is SGDLS and CDR2 is YYNGEE. The CDR3 DNA sequence: TGTGCCAGCAGCGCCCGCTCCTATAATTCACCCCTCCACTTT. It specifies CASSARSYNSPLHF.

The chain combines TRBV14 with TRBJ2-7, with TRBD2 matching 7 bases. V lost 4 bases, J lost 0 bases, and 3 bases stayed unmatched. From germline, CDR1 is SGHDN and CDR2 FVKESK. The CDR3 spans 14 residues. The CDR3 DNA sequence: TGTGCCAGCAGCCGGGAGGGATTCTCCTACGAGCAGTACTTC. It translates to CASSREGFSYEQYF. Together with reference TRBV14 and TRBJ2-7, the CDR3 gives the full variable domain: EAGVTQFPSHSVIEKGQTVTLRCDPISGHDNLYWYRRVMGKEIKFLLHFVKESKQDESGMPNNRFLAERTGGTYSTLKVQPAELEDSGVYFCASSREGFSYEQYFGPGTRLTVT.

The V and J genes are TRBV18 and TRBJ1-1; perhaps TRBD1 as D (6 bases). Germline-derived CDR1 and CDR2 are KGHSH and LQKENI. This CDR3 is 18 amino acids long. Trimming took off 2 bases at V and 4 bases at J, with 23 bases between the two ends. The CDR3 bases are TGTGCCAGCTCACCAAGTATACAGGGACGGACCTTTGGCACTGAAGCTTTCTTT. Translated: CASSPSIQGRTFGTEAFF.

The V call is TRBV11-1, the J call TRBJ2-2, with 9 bases fitting TRBD2. The trim removed 6 bases at V and 5 bases at J, leaving 7 bases unmatched. Per germline, CDR1 SGHAT and CDR2 FQDESV (reference sequence). The CDR3 runs 15 residues. CDR3 sequence reads: CASSQVAGDTGELFF. CDR3 bases: TGTGCCAGCAGTCAAGTAGCGGGAGATACCGGGGAGCTGTTTTTT.